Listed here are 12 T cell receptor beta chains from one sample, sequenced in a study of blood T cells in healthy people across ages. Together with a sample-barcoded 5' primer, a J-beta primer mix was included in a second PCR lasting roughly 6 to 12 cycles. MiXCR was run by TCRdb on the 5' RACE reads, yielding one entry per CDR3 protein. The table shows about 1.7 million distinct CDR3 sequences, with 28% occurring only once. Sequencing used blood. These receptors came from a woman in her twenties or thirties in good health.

CDR3 sequence reads: CASSLQGADLGSPLHF. CDR3 in DNA: TGTGCCAGCAGCTTACAGGGGGCGGACTTGGGGTCACCCCTCCACTTT. V usage is TRBV7-2 and J usage is TRBJ1-6, with TRBD1 matching 8 bases. The germline CDR1 and CDR2 sequences are SGHTA and FQGNSA. The V segment lost 2 bases and the J segment 10 bases; nucleotides outside the gene matches: 10. The CDR3 sequence is 16 residues long.

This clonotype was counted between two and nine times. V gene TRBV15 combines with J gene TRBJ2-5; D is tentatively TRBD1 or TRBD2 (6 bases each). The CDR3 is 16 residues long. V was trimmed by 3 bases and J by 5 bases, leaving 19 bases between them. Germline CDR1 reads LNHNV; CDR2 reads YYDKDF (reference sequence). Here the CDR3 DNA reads TGTGCCACCAGCAGCGGAGTCCGGGGGCAATCGGAGACCCAGTACTTC. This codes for CATSSGVRGQSETQYF. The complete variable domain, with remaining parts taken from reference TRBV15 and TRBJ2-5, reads DAMVIQNPRYQVTQFGKPVTLSCSQTLNHNVMYWYQQKSSQAPKLLFHYYDKDFNNEADTPDNFQSRRPNTSFCFLDIRSPGLGDTAMYLCATSSGVRGQSETQYFGPGTRLLVL.

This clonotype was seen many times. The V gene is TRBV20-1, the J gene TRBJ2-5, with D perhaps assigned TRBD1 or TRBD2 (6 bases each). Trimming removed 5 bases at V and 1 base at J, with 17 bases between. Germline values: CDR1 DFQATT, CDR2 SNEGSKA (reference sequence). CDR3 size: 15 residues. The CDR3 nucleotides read TGCAGTGCTGGAGGGGGACTCGGATTCCAAGAGACCCAGTACTTC. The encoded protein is CSAGGGLGFQETQYF.

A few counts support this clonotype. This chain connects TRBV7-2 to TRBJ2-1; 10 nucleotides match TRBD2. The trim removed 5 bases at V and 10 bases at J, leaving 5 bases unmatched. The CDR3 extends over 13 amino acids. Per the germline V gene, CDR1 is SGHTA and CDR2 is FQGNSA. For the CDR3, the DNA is TGTGCCAGCAGCACGACTAGCGGGCCCGAGCAGTTCTTC. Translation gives CASSTTSGPEQFF.

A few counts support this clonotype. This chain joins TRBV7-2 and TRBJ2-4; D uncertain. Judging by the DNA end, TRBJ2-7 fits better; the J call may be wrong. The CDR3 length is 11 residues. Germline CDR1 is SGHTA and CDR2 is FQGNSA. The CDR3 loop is CASSFATEQYF. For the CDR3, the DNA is TGTGCCAGCAGCTTCGCCACCGAGCAGTACTTC.

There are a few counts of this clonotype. The CDR3 here is CASSLRPVLTDHNSPLHF. In nucleotides, the CDR3 is TGTGCCAGCAGTTTACGACCGGTCCTGACAGATCATAATTCACCCCTCCACTTT. V and J are TRBV6-5 and TRBJ1-6, with D possibly TRBD1 on 5 matching bases. This CDR3 has 18 residues. Per the germline V gene, CDR1 is MNHEY and CDR2 is SVGAGI. V was pared by 4 bases and J by 5 bases, with 21 bases between.

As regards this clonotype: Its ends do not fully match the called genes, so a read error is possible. The DNA of the CDR3 is TGTGCCAGCAGCTTCAAACTGGGGGCAGCGAGGACCAACGTCCGGACTTTC. As protein: CASSFKLGAARTNVRTF. The rearrangement links TRBV7-2 to TRBJ2-6; D perhaps matches TRBD1 (6 bases). Germline CDR1 and CDR2: SGHTA and FQGNSA. The CDR3 has 17 residues.

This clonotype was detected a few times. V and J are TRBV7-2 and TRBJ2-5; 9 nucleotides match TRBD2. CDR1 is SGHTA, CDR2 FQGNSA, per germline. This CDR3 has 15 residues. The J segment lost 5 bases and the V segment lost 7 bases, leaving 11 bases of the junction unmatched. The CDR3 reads CASTQGTSREETQYF. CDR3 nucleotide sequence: TGTGCCAGCACCCAAGGGACTAGCAGGGAGGAGACCCAGTACTTC.

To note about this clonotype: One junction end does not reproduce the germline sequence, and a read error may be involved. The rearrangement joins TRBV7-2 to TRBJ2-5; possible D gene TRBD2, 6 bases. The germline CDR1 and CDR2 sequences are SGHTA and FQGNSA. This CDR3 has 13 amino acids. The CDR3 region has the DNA TGTGCCAGCAGCCGGGACTCCCAAAAGACCCAGTACTTC. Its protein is CASSRDSQKTQYF.

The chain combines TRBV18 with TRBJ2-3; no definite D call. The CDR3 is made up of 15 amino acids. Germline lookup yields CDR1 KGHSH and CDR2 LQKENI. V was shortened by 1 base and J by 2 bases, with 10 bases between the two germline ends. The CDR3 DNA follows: TGTGCCAGCTCACCACGGGAAGGATTCACAGATACGCAGTATTTT. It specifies CASSPREGFTDTQYF.

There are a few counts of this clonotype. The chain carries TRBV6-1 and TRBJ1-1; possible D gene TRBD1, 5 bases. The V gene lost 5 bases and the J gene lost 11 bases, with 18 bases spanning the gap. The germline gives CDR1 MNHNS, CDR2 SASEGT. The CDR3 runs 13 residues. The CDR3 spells CASSWASGVGAFF. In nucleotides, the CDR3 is TGTGCCAGCAGTTGGGCGTCGGGGGTTGGGGCTTTCTTT.

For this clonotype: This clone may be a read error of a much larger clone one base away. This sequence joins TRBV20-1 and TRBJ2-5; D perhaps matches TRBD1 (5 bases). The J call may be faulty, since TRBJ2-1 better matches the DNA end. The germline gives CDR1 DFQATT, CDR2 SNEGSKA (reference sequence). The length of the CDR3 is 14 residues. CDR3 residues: CSARDAQEQETQFF. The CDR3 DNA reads TGCAGTGCTAGAGATGCACAGGAACAAGAGACCCAGTTCTTC.